This entry concerns a single T cell receptor beta chain. What it recognizes is unknown. The multiple sclerosis controls consisted of treatment-naive patients with relapsing-remitting disease, either stable or active. Bulk CD8+ and CD4+ cells came from magnetic negative isolation; CD8+ TEMRA by FACS. The RNA input was about 0.5 to 1 ug, and it was reverse transcribed with random hexamers. TCR beta CDR3 was amplified by immunoSEQ covering 54 Vbeta and 13 Jbeta. MiXCR, applied by TCRdb to the immunoSEQ multiplex PCR reads, yields one record per CDR3 protein. The sample has about 300,000 distinct CDR3 sequences, about 89% seen once. This sample was taken from a study of CD8 T cells in Susac syndrome. Findings and limits, study-wide: That the number of individuals in its TCR sequencing and HLA analysis was relatively small was acknowledged by the study.

The sequencing input was CD8+ T cells from PBMCs. The clonotype originates from a human donor with multiple sclerosis.

CDR3 nucleotide sequence: TGCGCCAGCAGTACGACTAGGGGAGAGACCCAGTACTTC. Its protein is CASSTTRGETQYF. The J gene is TRBJ2-5, the V gene TRBV4-1, with a weak D call TRBD2 (6 bases). CDR1 and CDR2 (germline): MGHRA, YSYEKL. V dropped 6 bases and J dropped 4 bases, with 12 bases sitting between them. There are 13 residues in the CDR3.